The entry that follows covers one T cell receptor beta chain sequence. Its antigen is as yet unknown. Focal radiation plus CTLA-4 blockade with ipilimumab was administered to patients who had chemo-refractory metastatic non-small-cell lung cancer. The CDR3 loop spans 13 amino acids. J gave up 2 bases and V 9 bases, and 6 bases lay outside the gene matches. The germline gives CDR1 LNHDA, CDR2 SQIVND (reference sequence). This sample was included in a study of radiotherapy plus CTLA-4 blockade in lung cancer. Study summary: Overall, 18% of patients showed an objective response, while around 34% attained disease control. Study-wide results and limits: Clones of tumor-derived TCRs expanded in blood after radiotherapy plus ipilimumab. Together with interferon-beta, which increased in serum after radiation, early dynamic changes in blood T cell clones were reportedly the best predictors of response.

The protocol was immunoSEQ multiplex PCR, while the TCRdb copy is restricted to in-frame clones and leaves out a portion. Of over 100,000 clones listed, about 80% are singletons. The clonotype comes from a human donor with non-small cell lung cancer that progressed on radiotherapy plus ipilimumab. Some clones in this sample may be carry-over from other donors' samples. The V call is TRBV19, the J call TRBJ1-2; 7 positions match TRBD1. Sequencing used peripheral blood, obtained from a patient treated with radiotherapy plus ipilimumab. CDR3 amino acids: CASIRDSNYGYTF. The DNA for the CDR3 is TGTGCCAGCATCCGGGACAGCAACTATGGCTACACCTTC.